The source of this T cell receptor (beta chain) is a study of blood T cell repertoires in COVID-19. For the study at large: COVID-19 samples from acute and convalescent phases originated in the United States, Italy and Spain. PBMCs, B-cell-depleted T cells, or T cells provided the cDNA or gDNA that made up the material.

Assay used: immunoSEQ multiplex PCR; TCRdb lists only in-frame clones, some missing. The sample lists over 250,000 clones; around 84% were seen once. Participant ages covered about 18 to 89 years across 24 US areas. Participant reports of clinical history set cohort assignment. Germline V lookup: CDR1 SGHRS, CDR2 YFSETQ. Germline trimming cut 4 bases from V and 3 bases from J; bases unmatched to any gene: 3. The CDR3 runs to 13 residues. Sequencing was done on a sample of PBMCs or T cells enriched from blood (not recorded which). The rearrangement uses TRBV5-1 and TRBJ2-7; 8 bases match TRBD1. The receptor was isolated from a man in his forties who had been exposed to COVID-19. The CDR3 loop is CASSVGTGYEQYF. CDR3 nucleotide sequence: TGCGCCAGCAGCGTCGGGACAGGCTACGAGCAGTACTTC.